The 14 T cell receptor beta chains given below trace back to one sample, sequenced in a study of T cells in Graves' hyperthyroidism and ophthalmopathy. RNA transcripts provided the source from which TCR beta CDR3 regions were amplified. Researchers ran a first-round RT-PCR on the TCR CDR3 using the HTBI primer set. TCRdb analysed the multiplex PCR reads with MiXCR anew, one entry per CDR3 protein. The table records 490,000 or so distinct CDR3 sequences, about 15% of them present only once. The sample comprised blood. The receptors originated from a woman under 40 with Graves' ophthalmopathy.

This clonotype appeared a few times. The chain recombines TRBV10-2 with TRBJ1-6; unclear D gene. The CDR3 is made up of 12 amino acids. The V end lost 5 bases, the J end lost 9 bases, and 8 bases lay between the germline ends. Germline loops: CDR1 WSHSY, CDR2 SAAADI. The CDR3 nucleotides are TGCGCCAGCAGTACTCCGGGTTCACCCCTCCACTTT. Its protein product is CASSTPGSPLHF.

This chain links TRBV7-3 with TRBJ2-5, with D perhaps TRBD1 or TRBD2 (6 bases each). V was cut by 5 bases and J by 5 bases, with 15 bases left in between. Germline V gives CDR1 SGHTA, CDR2 FQGTGA. The CDR3 sequence is 14 residues long. In DNA form, the CDR3 reads TGTGCCAGCAGCCCCCAGGGGAGGTGGGAGACCCAGTACTTC. This translates into CASSPQGRWETQYF.

This clonotype was counted many times. The chain employs TRBV3-1 and TRBJ2-1; possible D gene TRBD2, 5 bases. Germline V CDR1 and CDR2: LGHDT, YNNKEL (reference sequence). The CDR3 contains 13 residues. Trimming shortened V by 9 bases and J by 4 bases, and 13 bases separated the two germline ends. The CDR3: CASRGVRYNEQFF. The CDR3 DNA reads TGTGCCAGTCGGGGAGTTCGGTACAATGAGCAGTTCTTC.

This clonotype showed up many times. The chain links TRBV18 to TRBJ1-1; D might be TRBD1 (5 bases). The CDR3 runs 14 residues. Germline CDR1 KGHSH, CDR2 LQKENI. Trimming pared 6 bases from V and 2 bases from J, leaving 13 bases between. The CDR3 loop reads CASSEGQANTEAFF. CDR3 coding DNA: TGTGCCAGCTCCGAGGGGCAGGCCAACACTGAAGCTTTCTTT.

The chain recombines TRBV6-1 with TRBJ2-7; 7 nucleotides align to TRBD2. The CDR3 runs 14 residues. Germline loops: CDR1 MNHNS, CDR2 SASEGT. V shed 7 bases and J 3 bases; nucleotides not matched to a gene: 9. CDR3 bases: TGTGCCAGCAATAAGCCGGGAGGAATCTACGAGCAGTACTTC. This encodes CASNKPGGIYEQYF.

The sample holds many counts of this clonotype. The rearrangement joins TRBV7-9 to TRBJ2-5; a possible D gene is TRBD1 (6 bases). Looked up from germline, CDR1 is SEHNR and CDR2 is FQNEAQ (reference sequence). Trimming removed 5 bases at V and 2 bases at J, with 12 bases between. CDR3 length equals 14 residues. DNA for the CDR3: TGTGCCAGCAGCCCACAGGGATATCAAGAGACCCAGTACTTC. Amino acids: CASSPQGYQETQYF.

This clonotype has more than one count but fewer than ten. The rearrangement joins TRBV6-1 to TRBJ1-5, with TRBD1 matching 9 bases. The CDR3 is made up of 16 amino acids. Germline lookup yields CDR1 MNHNS and CDR2 SASEGT. The ends lost 8 bases at V and 5 bases at J; junction bases unmatched: 13. The DNA for the CDR3 is TGTGCCAGCTTATCAAAAGGGGGGACAGGGTATCAGCCCCAGCATTTT. Its translation: CASLSKGGTGYQPQHF.

This rearrangement joins TRBV4-1 to TRBJ2-7, with D perhaps TRBD2 (6 bases). Germline assignment: CDR1 MGHRA and CDR2 YSYEKL. V lost 4 bases, J lost 3 bases, and 19 bases lay in between. The CDR3 runs to 16 residues. The chain's CDR3 is CASSLSQAGGNYEQYF. The CDR3 DNA sequence: TGCGCCAGCAGCCTAAGCCAAGCGGGCGGGAACTACGAGCAGTACTTC.

This clonotype appeared many times. The rearrangement links TRBV20-1 to TRBJ2-2; 10 nucleotides align to TRBD2. V lost 6 bases to trimming and J lost 5 bases; unmatched junction nucleotides: 12. Per the germline V gene, CDR1 is DFQATT and CDR2 is SNEGSKA (reference sequence). The CDR3 length is 16 residues. The CDR3 DNA is TGCAGTGCCGAGGGGCTAGCGGGAGTGGGGACCGGGGAGCTGTTTTTT. It codes for CSAEGLAGVGTGELFF.

This clonotype was found many times. This sequence joins TRBV2 and TRBJ2-1; TRBD1 matches 7 bases. This CDR3 contains 15 residues. V was clipped by 1 base and J by 8 bases; unmatched bases: 8. The germline V gene encodes CDR1 SNHLY and CDR2 FYNNEI. The CDR3 sequence: CASSEVQGNGDEQFF. CDR3 DNA sequence: TGTGCCAGCAGTGAAGTACAGGGGAATGGCGATGAGCAGTTCTTC.

This clonotype was seen many times. The chain links TRBV24-1 to TRBJ2-7; 8 nucleotides match TRBD1. Unmatched junction bases numbered 13, after V lost 3 bases and J lost 4 bases. The CDR3 runs to 17 residues. The germline CDR1 and CDR2 sequences are KGHDR and SFDVKD. The CDR3 DNA follows: TGTGCCACCAGTGATGGGACAGGCCAAATGGTACCGTACGAGCAGTACTTC. This codes for CATSDGTGQMVPYEQYF.

This clonotype turned up a few times. The chain employs TRBV6-1 and TRBJ2-7; D is undetermined. CDR3 length: 14 residues. The germline gives CDR1 MNHNS, CDR2 SASEGT. Trimming took 3 bases from V and 5 from J, leaving 14 bases between them. The DNA of the CDR3 is TGTGCCAGCAGTGACCCTGCAGTGCTCGACGAGCAGTACTTC. Its protein product is CASSDPAVLDEQYF.

This chain uses TRBV4-3 with TRBJ2-1; 14 bases match TRBD2. The CDR3 has 18 residues. Germline V gene data show CDR1 as LGHNA and CDR2 as YSLEER. V was clipped by 3 bases and J by 6 bases; unmatched bases: 10. Written as DNA, the CDR3 is TGCGCCAGCAGCCACCACGGGACTAGCGGGAGAAGGGGCAATGAGCAGTTCTTC. Amino acid sequence: CASSHHGTSGRRGNEQFF.

This clonotype was detected ten times or more. The V call is TRBV7-2, the J call TRBJ2-1; D gene unclear. CDR3 length equals 12 residues. Germline CDR1 and CDR2: SGHTA and FQGNSA. V lost 5 bases to trimming and J lost 8 bases, with 10 bases between them. The CDR3 bases are TGTGCCAGCAGCATAGACCTCGATGAGCAGTTCTTC. This translates into CASSIDLDEQFF.